This T cell receptor beta chain was observed in a study of identifying expanded T cells in peripheral blood. Study conclusions and caveats: Variance in clone template counts between approximately 2-week samples significantly increased with total template count across all healthy donors.

Here immunoSEQ multiplex PCR was the method, and the copy in TCRdb shows in-frame clones only, minus some. The sample yields approximately 100,000 clones, roughly 87% seen once. On this clone: The antigen is unknown.

Collection occurred without any documented infections or immune events in donors. Trimming took 1 base from V and 7 from J, leaving 5 bases between them. The germline V gene has CDR1 DFQATT and CDR2 SNEGSKA (reference sequence). There are 11 residues in the CDR3. The chain has TRBV20-1 and TRBJ2-1; D not certain. The source of this sequence is a person aged 18-70 years in good health. The specimen sequenced was blood. The CDR3 DNA reads as TGCAGTGCTAGAGTTAAGAATGAGCAGTTCTTC. This codes for CSARVKNEQFF.